These 20 T cell receptor beta chains were sequenced from one sample in a study of blood T cell repertoires in COVID-19. Profiling relied on immunoSEQ multiplex PCR, and the TCRdb table lists in-frame clones only, not all of them. The table has hundreds of thousands of clones, 80% to 90% seen once. The specimen was PBMCs or T cells enriched from blood (not recorded which). These receptors were collected from a man younger than 30 who had recovered from COVID-19.

CDR3 loop: CASSGGMNTEAFF. Written as DNA, the CDR3 is TGCGCCAGCAGCGGGGGCATGAACACTGAAGCTTTCTTT. This chain uses TRBV5-1 with TRBJ1-1, with a tentative D call TRBD1 (6 bases). The CDR3 extends over 13 amino acids. Trimming removed 4 bases at V and 0 bases at J, with 7 bases between. Germline CDR1 and CDR2: SGHRS and YFSETQ.

The chain carries TRBV5-1 and TRBJ2-7; TRBD2 agrees at 8 bases. The trim removed 4 bases at V and 0 bases at J, leaving 6 bases unmatched. The V gene's germline CDR1 is SGHRS and CDR2 YFSETQ. The CDR3 is 15 amino acids. DNA of the CDR3: TGCGCCAGCAGCCCGGGGGGGGCGGGCTCCTACGAGCAGTACTTC. It yields the protein CASSPGGAGSYEQYF.

The chain uses TRBV10-3 and TRBJ1-2; D is unresolved. CDR3 length: 12 residues. Per germline, CDR1 ENHRY and CDR2 SYGVKD. Trimming left V 8 bases short and J 3 bases short, with 10 bases between. The CDR3 reads CAIPGVYYGYTF. The DNA of the CDR3 is TGTGCCATCCCCGGGGTGTACTATGGCTACACCTTC.

This clone was observed a few times. This chain uses TRBV18 with TRBJ2-7; no definite D call. Trimming shortened V by 3 bases and J by 4 bases, and 10 bases separated the two germline ends. This CDR3 has 13 amino acids. Germline lookup yields CDR1 KGHSH and CDR2 LQKENI. The CDR3 sequence is CASSPLGPYEQYF. The CDR3 DNA reads as TGTGCCAGCTCACCCCTTGGCCCATACGAGCAGTACTTC. The variable domain in full, with the rest retrieved from reference TRBV18 and TRBJ2-7, is NAGVMQNPRHLVRRRGQEARLRCSPMKGHSHVYWYRQLPEEGLKFMVYLQKENIIDESGMPKERFSAEFPKEGPSILRIQQVVRGDSAAYFCASSPLGPYEQYFGPGTRLTVT.

The CDR3 region has the DNA TGTGCCAGCAGCTTAGCCAGTAGCACAGATACGCAGTATTTT. It encodes CASSLASSTDTQYF. V usage is TRBV7-9 and J usage is TRBJ2-3; D uncertain. V lost 0 bases and J 0 bases, leaving 4 bases between the germline ends. Germline values: CDR1 SEHNR, CDR2 FQNEAQ (reference sequence). This CDR3 is built from 14 residues.

The sample holds one count of this clone. The chain recombines TRBV7-9 with TRBJ2-3, with D possibly TRBD2 on 6 matching bases. The CDR3 is made up of 15 amino acids. Trimming removed 1 base from V and 5 bases from J, with 13 bases in between. The V gene's germline CDR1 is SEHNR and CDR2 FQNEAQ (reference sequence). As DNA, the CDR3 is TGTGCCAGCAGCTTAGACCCCCGGAGGGGAGATACGCAGTATTTT. This encodes CASSLDPRRGDTQYF. Variable domain in full (rest from reference TRBV7-9 and TRBJ2-3): DTGVSQNPRHKITKRGQNVTFRCDPISEHNRLYWYRQTLGQGPEFLTYFQNEAQLEKSRLLSDRFSAERPKGSFSTLEIQRTEQGDSAMYLCASSLDPRRGDTQYFGPGTRLTVL.

J is TRBJ1-1 and V is TRBV6-5; D might be TRBD1 (5 bases). CDR3 length equals 15 residues. Germline V CDR1 and CDR2: MNHEY, SVGAGI. V was cut by 9 bases and J by 5 bases, with 22 bases left in between. CDR3 DNA: TGTGCCAGTCAAATCTTTTCTACGGGGGAAACTGAAGCTTTCTTT. Amino acid sequence: CASQIFSTGETEAFF.

Concerning this clone itself: Additional DNA sequences in this sample encode the identical CDR3. The chain employs TRBV5-1 and TRBJ1-2; 9 bases match TRBD1. Germline V gene sequence: CDR1 SGHRS, CDR2 YFSETQ. Germline trimming cut 3 bases from V and 3 bases from J; bases unmatched to any gene: 3. The CDR3 runs to 14 residues. Here the CDR3 reads CASSSGQGDYGYTF. In nucleotides, the CDR3 is TGCGCCAGCAGCTCGGGACAGGGAGACTATGGCTACACCTTC.

The chain has TRBV27 and TRBJ1-2, with 9 bases lining up with TRBD1. From germline, CDR1 is MNHEY and CDR2 SMNVEV (reference sequence). The CDR3 has 15 amino acids. Unmatched junction bases numbered 8, after V lost 5 bases and J lost 4 bases. The CDR3 DNA reads as TGTGCCAGCAGTCCAAGGGGACAGGGTGGCTATGGCTACACCTTC. Its translation is CASSPRGQGGYGYTF.

This clone appeared once. The chain carries TRBV5-1 and TRBJ2-5; the match to TRBD2 covers 7 bases. The trim removed 3 bases at V and 4 bases at J, leaving 12 bases unmatched. Germline values: CDR1 SGHRS, CDR2 YFSETQ. The CDR3 covers 16 residues. For the CDR3, the DNA is TGCGCCAGCAGCTCGGGAGGCGGTTTCAGGTCAGAGACCCAGTACTTC. This gives the protein CASSSGGGFRSETQYF.

This clone showed up just a few times. The V gene is TRBV7-8, the J gene TRBJ1-3, with D maybe TRBD1 (5 bases). CDR3 length: 14 residues. Trimming removed 5 bases at V and 8 bases at J, with 16 bases between. Per the germline V gene, CDR1 is SGHVS and CDR2 is FQNEAQ. In DNA, the CDR3 is TGTGCCAGCAGCCTGCAAAGGGGTCCGGACACCATATATTTT. Translation gives CASSLQRGPDTIYF.

This chain connects TRBV6-6 to TRBJ1-3; D is possibly TRBD1 (5 bases). Trimming took 6 bases from V and 0 from J, leaving 24 bases between them. Germline loops: CDR1 MNHNY, CDR2 SVGAGI (reference sequence). The CDR3 sequence is 19 residues long. The CDR3 protein is CASSSPPGSGAYSGNTIYF. CDR3 bases: TGTGCCAGCAGCTCCCCGCCCGGGAGTGGGGCCTACTCTGGAAACACCATATATTTT.

This chain uses TRBV7-2 with TRBJ2-7; D possibly corresponds to TRBD2 (6 bases). The CDR3 sequence is 15 residues long. V was shortened by 5 bases and J by 0 bases, with 14 bases between the two germline ends. Germline V CDR1 and CDR2: SGHTA, FQGNSA. CDR3 DNA: TGTGCCAGCAGCCCCTCTTGGGGGGACTCCTACGAGCAGTACTTC. Translating gives CASSPSWGDSYEQYF. Together with reference TRBV7-2 and TRBJ2-7, the CDR3 gives the full variable domain: GAGVSQSPSNKVTEKGKDVELRCDPISGHTALYWYRQSLGQGLEFLIYFQGNSAPDKSGLPSDRFSAERTGGSVSTLTIQRTQQEDSAVYLCASSPSWGDSYEQYFGPGTRLTVT.

V is TRBV30 and J is TRBJ2-3, with 11 bases lining up with TRBD2. The germline V gene encodes CDR1 GTSNPN and CDR2 SVGIG (reference sequence). The CDR3 has 17 residues. Trimming removed 0 bases from V and 0 bases from J; junction bases left unmatched: 5. CDR3 amino acids: CAWSVFGLAGSTDTQYF. The CDR3 DNA sequence: TGTGCCTGGAGTGTCTTCGGACTAGCGGGTAGCACAGATACGCAGTATTTT.

The gene calls are TRBV7-2 and TRBJ2-7; 12 bases agree with TRBD2. The CDR3 is 17 residues long. V lost 5 bases and J lost 0; bases outside the gene matches: 8. Germline CDR1 SGHTA, CDR2 FQGNSA. DNA for the CDR3: TGTGCCAGCAGCGTGGGCCCGACTAGCGGGAGCTCCTACGAGCAGTACTTC. Protein: CASSVGPTSGSSYEQYF.

The J gene is TRBJ2-2, the V gene TRBV20-1; D not resolved. V was cut by 7 bases and J by 7 bases, with 10 bases left in between. The CDR3 spans 11 residues. Germline lookup yields CDR1 DFQATT and CDR2 SNEGSKA (reference sequence). The CDR3 region is CSVSDIGELFF. For the CDR3, the DNA is TGCAGTGTCAGTGATATCGGGGAGCTGTTTTTT.

The chain couples TRBV18 to TRBJ2-7; D possibly corresponds to TRBD1 (6 bases). In germline, CDR1 is KGHSH, CDR2 LQKENI. The CDR3 consists of 15 residues. The V gene lost 6 bases and the J gene lost 5 bases, with 20 bases spanning the gap. DNA for the CDR3: TGTGCCAGCTCTATTAACAACAGGGTCGGGGACGAGCAGTACTTC. This gives the protein CASSINNRVGDEQYF.

The chain combines TRBV18 with TRBJ1-2, with D tentatively TRBD1 (6 bases). Per the germline V gene, CDR1 is KGHSH and CDR2 is LQKENI. V was cut by 3 bases and J by 3 bases, with 17 bases left in between. The CDR3 covers 16 residues. This chain's CDR3 is CASSPFQGIDDYGYTF. CDR3 nucleotides: TGTGCCAGCTCACCCTTCCAGGGGATAGATGACTATGGCTACACCTTC.

The chain is built from TRBV5-4 and TRBJ2-5; TRBD2 agrees at 7 bases. The germline V gene has CDR1 SGHNT and CDR2 YYREEE (reference sequence). There are 16 residues in the CDR3. V lost 7 bases to trimming and J lost 4 bases; unmatched junction nucleotides: 16. The CDR3 DNA reads as TGTGCCAGCCAGCCCGAAGCGGGATCTCGAGGAGAGACCCAGTACTTC. Its protein is CASQPEAGSRGETQYF. Drawing the rest from reference TRBV5-4 and TRBJ2-5, the complete variable domain is ETGVTQSPTHLIKTRGQQVTLRCSSQSGHNTVSWYQQALGQGPQFIFQYYREEENGRGNFPPRFSGLQFPNYSSELNVNALELDDSALYLCASQPEAGSRGETQYFGPGTRLLVL.

CDR3 loop: CASSSGQGLSYEQYF. The CDR3 DNA reads TGTGCCAGCAGCTCGGGACAGGGCCTTTCCTACGAGCAGTACTTC. The V and J genes are TRBV5-8 and TRBJ2-7; 9 bases match TRBD1. The V segment lost 3 bases and the J segment 1 base; nucleotides outside the gene matches: 5. Germline assignment: CDR1 SGHTS and CDR2 YDEGEE. CDR3 length: 15 amino acids.